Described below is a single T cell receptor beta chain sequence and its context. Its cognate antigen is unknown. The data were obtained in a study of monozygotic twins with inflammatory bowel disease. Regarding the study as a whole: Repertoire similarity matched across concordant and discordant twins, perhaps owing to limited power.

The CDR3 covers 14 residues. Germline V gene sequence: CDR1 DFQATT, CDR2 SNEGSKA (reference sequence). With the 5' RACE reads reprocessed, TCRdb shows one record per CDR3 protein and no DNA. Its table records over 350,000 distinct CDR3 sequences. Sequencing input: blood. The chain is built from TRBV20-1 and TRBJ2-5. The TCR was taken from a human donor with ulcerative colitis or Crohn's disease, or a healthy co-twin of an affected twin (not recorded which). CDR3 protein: CSARVQANQETQYF.